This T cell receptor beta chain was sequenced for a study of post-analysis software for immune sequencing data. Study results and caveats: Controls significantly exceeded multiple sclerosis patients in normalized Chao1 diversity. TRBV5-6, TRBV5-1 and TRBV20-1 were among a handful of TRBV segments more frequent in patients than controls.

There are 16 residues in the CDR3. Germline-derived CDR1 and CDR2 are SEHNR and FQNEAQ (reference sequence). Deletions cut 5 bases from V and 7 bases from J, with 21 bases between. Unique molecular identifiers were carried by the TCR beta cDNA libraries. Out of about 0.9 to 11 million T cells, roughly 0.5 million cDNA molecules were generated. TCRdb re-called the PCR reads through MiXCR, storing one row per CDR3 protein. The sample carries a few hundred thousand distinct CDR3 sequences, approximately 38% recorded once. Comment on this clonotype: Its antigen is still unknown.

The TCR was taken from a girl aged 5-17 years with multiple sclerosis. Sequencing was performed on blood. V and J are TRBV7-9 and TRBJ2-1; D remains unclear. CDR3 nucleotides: TGTGCCAGCAGCACATCAGGTGCAGGCCTGGGGAATGAGCAGTTCTTC. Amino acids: CASSTSGAGLGNEQFF.